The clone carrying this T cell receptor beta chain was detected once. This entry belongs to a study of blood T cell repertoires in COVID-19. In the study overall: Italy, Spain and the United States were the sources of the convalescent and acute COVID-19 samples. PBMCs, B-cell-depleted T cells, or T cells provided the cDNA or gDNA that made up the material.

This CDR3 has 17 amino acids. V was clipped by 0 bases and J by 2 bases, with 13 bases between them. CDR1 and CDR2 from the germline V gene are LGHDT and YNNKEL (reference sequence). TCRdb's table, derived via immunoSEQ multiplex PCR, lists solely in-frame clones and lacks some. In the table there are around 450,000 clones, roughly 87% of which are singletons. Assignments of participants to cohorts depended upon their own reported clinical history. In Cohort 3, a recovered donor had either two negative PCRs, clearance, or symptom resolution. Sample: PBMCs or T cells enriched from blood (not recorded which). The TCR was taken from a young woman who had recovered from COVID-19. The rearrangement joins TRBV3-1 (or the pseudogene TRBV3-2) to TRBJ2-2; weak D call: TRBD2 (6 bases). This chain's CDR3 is CASSQDLRRDNTGELFF. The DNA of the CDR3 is TGTGCCAGCAGCCAAGATCTTAGGAGGGACAACACCGGGGAGCTGTTTTTT.